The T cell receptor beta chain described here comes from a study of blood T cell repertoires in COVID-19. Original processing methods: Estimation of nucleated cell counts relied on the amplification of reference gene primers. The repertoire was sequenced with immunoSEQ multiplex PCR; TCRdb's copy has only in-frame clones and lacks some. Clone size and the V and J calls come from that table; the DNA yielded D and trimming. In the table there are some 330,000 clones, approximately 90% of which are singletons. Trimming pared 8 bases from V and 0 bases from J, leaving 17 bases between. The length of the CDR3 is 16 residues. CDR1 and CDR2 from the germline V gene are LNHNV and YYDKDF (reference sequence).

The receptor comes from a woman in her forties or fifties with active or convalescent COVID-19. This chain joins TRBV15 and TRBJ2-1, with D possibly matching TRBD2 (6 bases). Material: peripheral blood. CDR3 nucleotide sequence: TGTGCCACCGAGGGAGGCGGATACTACTCCTACAATGAGCAGTTCTTC. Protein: CATEGGGYYSYNEQFF.